The TCR beta chain under discussion was sequenced for a study of blood T cells in healthy people across ages. Study-level findings and limits: Diversity estimates drawn from one million T cells were deemed underestimates. Both naive CD4+ cell counts and diversity were greater in long-lived donors than in aged donors.

Researchers report isolating at least 7 million PBMCs per sample. The CDR3 runs 15 residues. The V segment lost 2 bases and the J segment 8 bases; nucleotides outside the gene matches: 9. Germline CDR1 and CDR2: SGHAT and FQDESV (reference sequence). With respect to this clonotype: No antigen is known for it.

Primed by a sample-barcoded 5' primer and a J-beta primer mix, a second PCR proceeded for 7 to 11 cycles. Via MiXCR, TCRdb re-called the 5' RACE reads, giving one row per CDR3 protein. The sample holds 1.5 million to 2 million distinct CDR3 sequences, less than 50% seen once. J is TRBJ2-3 and V is TRBV11-1; 8 nucleotides agree with TRBD1. Source material: blood. This sequence originates from a woman in her 40s in good health. The CDR3 nucleotides read TGTGCCAGCAGCTTAAGCGGACAGGGCGGCGGTACGCAGTATTTT. Protein sequence: CASSLSGQGGGTQYF.